Below are 29 T cell receptor beta chains sequenced from a single sample in a study of blood T cell repertoires in COVID-19. Assay used: immunoSEQ multiplex PCR; TCRdb lists only in-frame clones, some missing. Among roughly 140,000 clones listed, around 81% were seen once. Sequences were obtained from peripheral blood. All receptors derive from a human donor in a cohort sampled during active COVID-19.

The chain joins TRBV5-1 to TRBJ2-7; 8 nucleotides align to TRBD1. V was pared by 4 bases and J by 3 bases, with 3 bases of the junction left unmatched. Looked up from germline, CDR1 is SGHRS and CDR2 is YFSETQ. The CDR3 has 13 amino acids. The CDR3 sequence is CASSHTGGYEQYF. The CDR3, as DNA: TGCGCCAGCAGCCATACAGGGGGCTACGAGCAGTACTTC.

The rearrangement joins TRBV5-5 to TRBJ2-5; D uncertain. CDR3 size: 13 residues. Germline V lookup: CDR1 SGHKS, CDR2 YYEKEE (reference sequence). V lost 1 base and J 1 base, leaving 5 bases between the germline ends. DNA for the CDR3: TGTGCCAGCAGCTTGTTTAGCCAAGAGACCCAGTACTTC. This encodes CASSLFSQETQYF.

The chain uses TRBV6-5 and TRBJ2-3; 9 bases map to TRBD2. Germline V gene sequence: CDR1 MNHEY, CDR2 SVGAGI. V lost 6 bases and J lost 1; bases outside the gene matches: 5. This CDR3 comprises 15 residues. CDR3 in amino acids: CASRLSGRRTDTQYF. DNA for the CDR3: TGTGCCAGCAGACTTAGCGGGAGACGCACAGATACGCAGTATTTT.

The chain recombines TRBV7-2 with TRBJ1-4; D is unresolved. Trimming took 4 bases from V and 7 from J, leaving 7 bases between them. Germline CDR1 is SGHTA and CDR2 is FQGNSA. This CDR3 is 12 amino acids long. The CDR3 DNA reads as TGTGCCAGCAGCTCGGGTTTTGAAAAACTGTTTTTT. Amino acids: CASSSGFEKLFF.

The chain has TRBV29-1 and TRBJ1-3; TRBD1 aligns across 7 bases. V gave up 5 bases and J gave up 2 bases; unmatched junction bases: 3. Germline V gene data show CDR1 as SQVTM and CDR2 as ANQGSEA. CDR3 length: 13 residues. The CDR3 nucleotides read TGCAGCGTTTCCGGGACAGCTGGAAACACCATATATTTT. Amino acids: CSVSGTAGNTIYF. The whole variable domain, remainder taken from reference TRBV29-1 and TRBJ1-3, is SAVISQKPSRDICQRGTSLTIQCQVDSQVTMMFWYRQQPGQSLTLIATANQGSEATYESGFVIDKFPISRPNLTFSTLTVSNMSPEDSSIYLCSVSGTAGNTIYFGEGSWLTVV.

This rearrangement joins TRBV7-2 to TRBJ2-7; 10 nucleotides align to TRBD2. From germline, CDR1 is SGHTA and CDR2 FQGNSA. V gave up 0 bases and J gave up 4 bases; unmatched junction bases: 6. The CDR3 totals 16 residues. The chain's CDR3 is CASSLARAGGGYEQYF. CDR3 bases: TGTGCCAGCAGCTTAGCGAGAGCGGGAGGGGGATACGAGCAGTACTTC.

This clone has just a few counts. Other DNA sequences in the same sample also yield this CDR3. V is TRBV19 and J is TRBJ2-2; D uncertain. The length of the CDR3 is 13 residues. Germline CDR1 and CDR2: LNHDA and SQIVND (reference sequence). V gave up 3 bases and J gave up 6 bases, with 8 bases separating them. The CDR3 reads CASSITEAGELFF. As DNA, the CDR3 is TGTGCCAGTAGTATCACCGAGGCCGGGGAGCTGTTTTTT.

CDR3 sequence: CASSFGTAYNEQFF. CDR3 DNA sequence: TGTGCCAGCAGCTTCGGGACAGCGTACAATGAGCAGTTCTTC. This rearrangement joins TRBV11-2 to TRBJ2-1, with TRBD1 matching 7 bases. Germline V CDR1 and CDR2: SGHAT, FQNNGV. The CDR3 spans 14 residues. The ends lost 3 bases at V and 4 bases at J; junction bases unmatched: 3.

The rearrangement uses TRBV5-1 and TRBJ1-1; maybe TRBD1 (6 bases). Germline CDR1 SGHRS, CDR2 YFSETQ. The CDR3 length is 14 residues. Trimming stripped 0 bases from V and 5 bases from J, with 11 bases between. The DNA for the CDR3 is TGCGCCAGCAGCTTGGCGGGGGGGCAGACTGAAGCTTTCTTT. Protein product: CASSLAGGQTEAFF.

The chain joins TRBV2 to TRBJ2-4; D unclear. This CDR3 is built from 15 residues. The V and J ends lost 3 bases and 4 bases respectively, with 13 bases between them. CDR1 and CDR2 (germline): SNHLY, FYNNEI. The CDR3 bases are TGTGCCAGCAGTGAGAACTCCCCCATTAAAAACATTCAGTACTTC. It specifies CASSENSPIKNIQYF.

The V and J genes are TRBV6-5 and TRBJ1-2, with 7 nucleotides matching TRBD1. This CDR3 comprises 14 residues. After removal of 7 bases from V and 2 bases from J, the junction contained 7 bases not matched to a gene. Looked up from germline, CDR1 is MNHEY and CDR2 is SVGAGI. Here the CDR3 reads CASTGQGGNYGYTF. The CDR3 nucleotides read TGTGCCAGCACTGGGCAGGGGGGAAACTATGGCTACACCTTC.

The V gene is TRBV7-3, the J gene TRBJ2-2; 7 positions agree with TRBD2. Trimming at V came to 5 bases and at J to 4 bases, leaving 10 bases not matched to a gene. CDR3 length equals 16 residues. Germline CDR1 reads SGHTA; CDR2 reads FQGTGA. Written as DNA, the CDR3 is TGTGCCAGCAGCCCTAGGGGCGGGAGTATCACCGGGGAGCTGTTTTTT. This encodes CASSPRGGSITGELFF. Together with reference TRBV7-3 and TRBJ2-2, the CDR3 gives the full variable domain: GAGVSQTPSNKVTEKGKYVELRCDPISGHTALYWYRQSLGQGPEFLIYFQGTGAADDSGLPNDRFFAVRPEGSVSTLKIQRTERGDSAVYLCASSPRGGSITGELFFGEGSRLTVL.

The rearrangement joins TRBV9 to TRBJ2-2; D is unresolved. The CDR3 contains 15 residues. The V and J ends lost 3 bases and 7 bases respectively, with 16 bases between them. The germline gives CDR1 SGDLS, CDR2 YYNGEE. Here the CDR3 DNA reads TGTGCCAGCAGCGAAACCGACTTAAAAGTCGGGGAGCTGTTTTTT. Its protein product is CASSETDLKVGELFF.

This sequence joins TRBV18 and TRBJ2-2; 11 bases align to TRBD2. The CDR3 totals 17 residues. CDR1 and CDR2 (germline): KGHSH, LQKENI. V trimming: 3 bases; J trimming: 1 base; junction bases outside the gene matches: 4. CDR3 region: CASSPRGTSGNTGELFF. CDR3 in DNA: TGTGCCAGCTCACCCCGGGGGACTAGCGGGAACACCGGGGAGCTGTTTTTT.

V usage is TRBV7-9 and J usage is TRBJ2-3; 9 nucleotides agree with TRBD1. Germline V gene data show CDR1 as SEHNR and CDR2 as FQNEAQ (reference sequence). This CDR3 has 14 amino acids. V shed 5 bases, J shed 7 bases, and the junction held 7 bases outside the gene matches. DNA for the CDR3: TGTGCCAGCAGCCGTGGACAGGGGATGAATACGCAGTATTTT. Translated: CASSRGQGMNTQYF.

The CDR3 protein is CASSTRTANEKLFF. The CDR3 DNA sequence: TGTGCCAGCAGCACGCGGACAGCTAATGAAAAACTGTTTTTT. The chain uses TRBV7-9 and TRBJ1-4, with D possibly TRBD1 on 6 matching bases. The CDR3 spans 14 residues. V was pared by 5 bases and J by 3 bases, with 10 bases between. The germline CDR1 and CDR2 sequences are SEHNR and FQNEAQ (reference sequence).

The V call is TRBV5-6, the J call TRBJ2-2, with a weak D call TRBD1 (6 bases). V was trimmed by 1 base and J by 2 bases, leaving 15 bases between them. Looked up from germline, CDR1 is SGHDT and CDR2 is YYEEEE. This CDR3 has 17 amino acids. The CDR3 DNA reads as TGTGCCAGCAGCTTGATACAGGGTGTCGGTAACACCGGGGAGCTGTTTTTT. The encoded protein is CASSLIQGVGNTGELFF.

The chain uses TRBV12-3 or TRBV12-4 and TRBJ2-7; TRBD1 matches 7 bases. The CDR3 spans 13 residues. The V segment lost 6 bases and the J segment 6 bases; nucleotides outside the gene matches: 8. The CDR3 coding sequence is TGTGCCAGCAGCCTCGGACAGGACCTCGAGCAGTACTTC. Translated: CASSLGQDLEQYF.

The V and J genes are TRBV19 and TRBJ2-7; weak D call: TRBD1 (5 bases). This CDR3 region has 13 residues. V lost 7 bases and J 5 bases, leaving 15 bases between the germline ends. The germline V gene has CDR1 LNHDA and CDR2 SQIVND (reference sequence). The CDR3 DNA reads TGTGCCAGTAAGGGGAAAGGGTTCCACGAGCAGTACTTC. Protein: CASKGKGFHEQYF.

This clone has only a few counts. The gene calls are TRBV27 and TRBJ1-6, with D possibly matching TRBD1 (6 bases). This CDR3 region has 17 residues. Per germline, CDR1 MNHEY and CDR2 SMNVEV (reference sequence). Deletions cut 2 bases from V and 7 bases from J, with 18 bases between. The CDR3 loop is CASSLMAGEGLNSPLHF. Here the CDR3 DNA reads TGTGCCAGCAGTTTAATGGCAGGGGAGGGCTTAAATTCACCCCTCCACTTT.

A single count supports this clone. The rearrangement links TRBV28 to TRBJ2-6, with D possibly matching TRBD1 (6 bases). Germline V lookup: CDR1 MDHEN, CDR2 SYDVKM. V was shortened by 10 bases and J by 2 bases, with 18 bases between the two germline ends. This CDR3 has 16 residues. The CDR3 coding sequence is TGTGCCACCCCAAACAGGGAAGGGGCTGGGGCCAACGTCCTGACTTTC. Protein product: CATPNREGAGANVLTF.

The rearrangement links TRBV19 to TRBJ2-7; 9 bases are a match to TRBD2. The CDR3 is 15 residues long. After removal of 5 bases from V and 2 bases from J, the junction contained 7 bases not matched to a gene. CDR1 LNHDA and CDR2 SQIVND come from the germline V gene (reference sequence). The CDR3 here is CASSDAGGPPYEQYF. The CDR3 DNA reads TGTGCCAGTAGTGATGCGGGAGGGCCCCCCTACGAGCAGTACTTC.

The chain links TRBV9 to TRBJ1-1; TRBD1 agrees at 11 bases. The CDR3 is 17 residues long. J gave up 2 bases and V 4 bases, and 10 bases lay outside the gene matches. CDR1 is SGDLS and CDR2 is YYNGEE in the germline V gene. The CDR3 DNA reads as TGTGCCAGCAGCCCCAGAACCGGGACAGGGGGAAACACTGAAGCTTTCTTT. Translation: CASSPRTGTGGNTEAFF.

V is TRBV5-8 and J is TRBJ1-1, with TRBD1 matching 12 bases. Trimming took 7 bases from V and 5 from J; bases not matched to a gene: 15. The CDR3 sequence is 17 residues long. CDR1 and CDR2 (germline): SGHTS, YDEGEE. The CDR3 loop reads CASPRPVGQGAGTEAFF. The CDR3 region has the DNA TGTGCCAGCCCCCGACCGGTGGGACAGGGGGCTGGGACTGAAGCTTTCTTT.

CDR3 DNA: TGTGCCAGCAGCCAAATAGTCGGCAATCAGCCCCAGCATTTT. Protein product: CASSQIVGNQPQHF. This sequence joins TRBV4-2 and TRBJ1-5, with D unclear. The germline CDR1 and CDR2 sequences are LGHNA and YNFKEQ. V lost 2 bases to trimming and J lost 2 bases, with 7 bases between them. CDR3 length: 14 amino acids.

The chain joins TRBV6-8 to TRBJ2-3, with 10 bases that match TRBD2. J gave up 6 bases and V 7 bases, and 22 bases lay outside the gene matches. CDR1 is MNHGY, CDR2 SAAAGT, per germline. This CDR3 spans 19 amino acids. The CDR3 loop reads CASIYTLAGEGRTLDTQYF. Here the CDR3 DNA reads TGTGCCAGCATCTACACCCTAGCGGGAGAGGGGCGCACATTGGATACGCAGTATTTT.

V and J are TRBV28 and TRBJ2-1; 7 bases are a match to TRBD2. Per germline, CDR1 MDHEN and CDR2 SYDVKM. The CDR3 consists of 15 residues. Trimming took 7 bases from V and 0 from J; bases not matched to a gene: 6. DNA for the CDR3: TGTGCCAGCACTTTTGGCGGGAGCTCCTACAATGAGCAGTTCTTC. This gives the protein CASTFGGSSYNEQFF. The full variable domain, rest sourced from reference TRBV28 and TRBJ2-1, is DVKVTQSSRYLVKRTGEKVFLECVQDMDHENMFWYRQDPGLGLRLIYFSYDVKMKEKGDIPEGYSVSREKKERFSLILESASTNQTSMYLCASTFGGSSYNEQFFGPGTRLTVL.

The chain is built from TRBV4-2 and TRBJ2-5; TRBD2 matches at 14 bases. The CDR3 covers 19 residues. Per the germline V gene, CDR1 is LGHNA and CDR2 is YNFKEQ. The J segment lost 3 bases and the V segment lost 4 bases, leaving 13 bases of the junction unmatched. CDR3 sequence (DNA): TGTGCCAGCAGCCCTGGGACTAGCGGGAGTCAGAAGGGGGAAGAGACCCAGTACTTC. The encoded protein is CASSPGTSGSQKGEETQYF.

The V and J genes are TRBV28 and TRBJ2-1; 7 positions agree with TRBD1. CDR3 length equals 15 residues. Germline V gene sequence: CDR1 MDHEN, CDR2 SYDVKM. V shed 8 bases, J shed 4 bases, and the junction held 11 bases outside the gene matches. The CDR3 sequence is CASRSTGDSYNEQFF. DNA for the CDR3: TGTGCCAGCCGTAGTACAGGGGATTCATACAATGAGCAGTTCTTC.